The entry below describes one TCR beta chain. Its specificity is not known. Each cDNA molecule carried a unique molecular identifier. In TCRdb, the 5' RACE reads were re-called with MiXCR into one record per CDR3 protein. This sample has around 58,000 distinct CDR3 sequences, with 4% to 5.5% found just once. This sample stems from a study of early T cells in non-severe SARS-CoV-2 infection. For the study at large: Sequencing input comprised bulk RNA from unsorted whole blood; chain pairing was not available. Overall study results and limits: Reliance on VDJdb matching favored anti-spike CD8 responses; private and CD4 specificities were missed.

This CDR3 region has 15 residues. The germline V gene encodes CDR1 DFQATT and CDR2 SNEGSKA (reference sequence). With V trimmed by 1 base and J by 6 bases, 9 bases remained unmatched. The source is an adult who was a healthcare worker with PCR-confirmed SARS-CoV-2 infection or an uninfected control (not recorded which). The material sequenced was whole blood. The V and J genes are TRBV20-1 and TRBJ2-7; 10 bases are shared with TRBD2. The CDR3 region has the DNA TGCAGTGCTAGAGCGGTAGCGGGAGGTGTAGTCGAGCAGTACTTC. Translated: CSARAVAGGVVEQYF.